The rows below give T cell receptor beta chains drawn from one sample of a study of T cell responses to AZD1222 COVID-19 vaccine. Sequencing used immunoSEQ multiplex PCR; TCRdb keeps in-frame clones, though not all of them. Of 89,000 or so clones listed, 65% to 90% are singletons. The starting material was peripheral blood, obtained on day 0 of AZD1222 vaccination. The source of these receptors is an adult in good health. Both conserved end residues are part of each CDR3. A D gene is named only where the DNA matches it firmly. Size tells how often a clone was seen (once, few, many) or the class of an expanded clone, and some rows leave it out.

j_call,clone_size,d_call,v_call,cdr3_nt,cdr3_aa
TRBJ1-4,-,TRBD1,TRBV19,TGTGCCAGTAGTAACTCCGGGACAGGGAATTTGCTGTTTTTT,CASSNSGTGNLLFF
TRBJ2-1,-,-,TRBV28,TGTGCCAGCAGACTAGGGACGTCGGACAATGAGCAGTTCTTC,CASRLGTSDNEQFF
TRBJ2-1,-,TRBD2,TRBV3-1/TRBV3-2,TGTGCCAGCAGCCAAGATAGCGGGATTGACGGGGAGCAGTTCTTC,CASSQDSGIDGEQFF
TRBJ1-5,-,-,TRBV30,TGTGCCTGGAGTAGGGGGTTTGGAGGACAGCCCCAGCATTTT,CAWSRGFGGQPQHF
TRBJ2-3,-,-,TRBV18,TGTGCCAGCTCACTAAACCGACTAGGGGATACGCAGTATTTT,CASSLNRLGDTQYF
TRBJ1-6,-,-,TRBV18,TGTGCCAGCTCACCACAGCCAGGGTCAAATAATTCACCCCTCCACTTT,CASSPQPGSNNSPLHF
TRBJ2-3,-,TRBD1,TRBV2,TGTGCCAGCTCGGACAGGGGGCCGACAGATACGCAGTATTTT,CASSDRGPTDTQYF
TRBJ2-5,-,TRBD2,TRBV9,TGTGCCAGCAGCAAAAGAGGGACTAGCGGGATAGTGACGGAGACCCAGTACTTC,CASSKRGTSGIVTETQYF
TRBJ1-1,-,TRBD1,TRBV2,TGTGCCAGCAGATCATCGGGACAGGGGAACACTGAAGCTTTCTTT,CASRSSGQGNTEAFF
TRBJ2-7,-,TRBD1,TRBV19,TGTGCCAGTAAGTCAACGGAGGGACAGGCCCACTTC,CASKSTEGQAHF
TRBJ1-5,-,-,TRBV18,TGTGCCAGCTCACCCGCGGGGCATGGCAATCAGCCCCAGCATTTT,CASSPAGHGNQPQHF
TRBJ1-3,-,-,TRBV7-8,TGTGCCAGCAGTCCAACAGGGAGCTCTGGAAACACCATATATTTT,CASSPTGSSGNTIYF
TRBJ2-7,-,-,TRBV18,TGTGCCAGCTCACCACAGGACTACGAGCAGTACTTC,CASSPQDYEQYF
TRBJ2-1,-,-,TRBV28,TGTGCCAGCCCCCCAGCAGGAGGGTACAATGAGCAGTTCTTC,CASPPAGGYNEQFF
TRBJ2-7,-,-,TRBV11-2,TGTGCCAGCAGCCGATGGGGTCAGACATCCTACGAGCAGTACTTC,CASSRWGQTSYEQYF
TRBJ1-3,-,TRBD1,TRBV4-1,TGCGCCAGCAGCTTCAAGGGGACAGGGGGCCTTAAGAGCTCTGGAAACACCATATATTTT,CASSFKGTGGLKSSGNTIYF
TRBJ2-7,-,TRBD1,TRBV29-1,TGCAGCGTTGCGGGACAGGGTTTAGACGAGCAGTACTTC,CSVAGQGLDEQYF
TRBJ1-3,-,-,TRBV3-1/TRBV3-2,TGTGCCAGCAGCCCCACCAGCTCTGGAAACACCATATATTTT,CASSPTSSGNTIYF
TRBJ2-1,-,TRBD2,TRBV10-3,TGTGCCATCAGAGCAACTAGCGGGAGGGGGGCCCCCAATGAGCAGTTCTTC,CAIRATSGRGAPNEQFF
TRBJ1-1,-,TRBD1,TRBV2,TGTGCCAGCGACAGACAGGGGAACACTGAAGCTTTCTTT,CASDRQGNTEAFF
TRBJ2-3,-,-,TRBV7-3,TGTGCCAGCAGCTTAACGGGGGGGCTCACAGATACGCAGTATTTT,CASSLTGGLTDTQYF
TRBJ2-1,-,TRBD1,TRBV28,TGTGCCAGCAGCCCGGGACAGTCCTACAATGAGCAGTTCTTC,CASSPGQSYNEQFF
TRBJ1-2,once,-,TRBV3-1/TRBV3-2,TGTGCCAGCAGCCCAGGGAACTATGGCTACACCTTC,CASSPGNYGYTF
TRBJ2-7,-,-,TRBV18,TGTGCCAGCTCACCCGGTGACTACGAGCAGTACTTC,CASSPGDYEQYF
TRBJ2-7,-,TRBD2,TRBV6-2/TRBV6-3,TGTGCCAGCAGTTACGGGGGGACTAGCGTGTACGAGCAGTACTTC,CASSYGGTSVYEQYF
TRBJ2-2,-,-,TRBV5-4,TGTGCCAGCAGGAGGGAAGTCGACACCGGGGAGCTGTTTTTT,CASRREVDTGELFF